The 24 T cell receptor beta chains reported below all come from one sample, sequenced in a study of blood T cell repertoires in COVID-19. Using immunoSEQ multiplex PCR, the repertoire was profiled, and TCRdb retains in-frame clones only, with some absent. The data contain more than 300,000 clones, about 90% of them seen just once; the ten biggest clones take up about 9.4%. Material for sequencing was peripheral blood. Receptors were obtained from a woman in her twenties or thirties with COVID-19, enrolled during active disease.

This clone was recorded only once. This chain links TRBV21-1 with TRBJ2-7; the table calls TRBD1, which could not be checked here. TRBV21-1 is annotated as a pseudogene. This CDR3 region has 17 residues. CDR3 DNA sequence: TGTGCCAGCAGCAAAGGGTGGACAGGGGTTGGCCCCTACGAGCAGTACTTC. The encoded protein is CASSKGWTGVGPYEQYF.

Details on this clone: Mismatch with germline at one junction end may stem from a read error. The rearrangement joins TRBV10-2 to TRBJ1-4; tentatively, D is TRBD1 (6 bases). CDR1 is WSHSY and CDR2 is SAAADI in the germline V gene. There are 14 residues in the CDR3. This chain's CDR3 is CASTENRAVEKLFF. CDR3 in DNA: TGCGCCAGCACTGAGAACAGGGCAGTAGAAAAACTGTTTTTT.

This clone was found a few times. The V call is TRBV28, the J call TRBJ1-5, with 10 bases identical to TRBD1. The CDR3 loop spans 15 amino acids. V lost 4 bases, J lost 5 bases, and 5 bases stayed unmatched. Germline lookup yields CDR1 MDHEN and CDR2 SYDVKM. The CDR3 spells CASSWDRGPYQPQHF. CDR3 bases: TGTGCCAGCAGTTGGGACAGGGGACCATATCAGCCCCAGCATTTT.

The chain joins TRBV6-6 to TRBJ1-5; 8 bases align to TRBD1. V shed 6 bases, J shed 4 bases, and the junction held 8 bases outside the gene matches. This CDR3 has 15 residues. CDR1 and CDR2 from the germline V gene are MNHNY and SVGAGI (reference sequence). DNA for the CDR3: TGTGCCAGCAGGAGTGGACAGGGATGGAATCAGCCCCAGCATTTT. Residues: CASRSGQGWNQPQHF.

This sequence joins TRBV6-4 and TRBJ2-3; no clear D gene. Trimming removed 4 bases at V and 2 bases at J, with 13 bases between. The CDR3 loop spans 15 amino acids. The germline V gene encodes CDR1 MRHNA and CDR2 SNTAGT. This CDR3 is CASSVVLPDTDTQYF. In DNA form, the CDR3 reads TGTGCCAGCAGTGTAGTCCTCCCTGACACAGATACGCAGTATTTT.

The chain uses TRBV19 and TRBJ1-3; D is unclear. CDR1 is LNHDA, CDR2 SQIVND, per germline (reference sequence). The length of the CDR3 is 16 residues. V was cut by 7 bases and J by 0 bases, with 16 bases left in between. DNA of the CDR3: TGTGCCAGTAAGGTGACACCTACGGACTCTGGAAACACCATATATTTT. It encodes CASKVTPTDSGNTIYF.

The V gene is TRBV7-2, the J gene TRBJ1-4; maybe TRBD1 (5 bases). This CDR3 is 15 amino acids long. V was clipped by 6 bases and J by 0 bases, with 11 bases between them. Per the germline V gene, CDR1 is SGHTA and CDR2 is FQGNSA. This chain's CDR3 is CASRFVQATNEKLFF. CDR3 nucleotides: TGTGCCAGCAGATTTGTACAGGCAACTAATGAAAAACTGTTTTTT.

The chain couples TRBV30 to TRBJ2-1, with D uncertain. V was pared by 3 bases and J by 0 bases, with 6 bases between. The CDR3 runs 13 residues. Germline V gene sequence: CDR1 GTSNPN, CDR2 SVGIG (reference sequence). CDR3 sequence reads: CAWSPSSYNEQFF. The CDR3 DNA reads as TGTGCCTGGAGCCCGAGCTCCTACAATGAGCAGTTCTTC.

The chain has TRBV10-3 and TRBJ2-5; weak D call: TRBD1 (5 bases). CDR3 length: 15 amino acids. The V end was cut by 0 bases, the J end by 5 bases, with 13 bases between. Germline values: CDR1 ENHRY, CDR2 SYGVKD. CDR3 sequence reads: CAISESTHRRETQYF. DNA of the CDR3: TGTGCCATCAGTGAGTCGACTCACAGGCGTGAGACCCAGTACTTC.

The V call is TRBV5-1, the J call TRBJ1-1; D is perhaps TRBD1 (5 bases). V was pared by 5 bases and J by 5 bases, with 13 bases between. This CDR3 is 13 amino acids long. The germline V gene has CDR1 SGHRS and CDR2 YFSETQ. CDR3 sequence: CASSPPGQTEAFF. The CDR3 DNA sequence: TGCGCCAGCAGTCCGCCAGGGCAAACTGAAGCTTTCTTT.

The chain joins TRBV19 to TRBJ1-1; D is perhaps TRBD1 (5 bases). Trimming left V 2 bases short and J 1 base short, with 11 bases between. Germline V gives CDR1 LNHDA, CDR2 SQIVND (reference sequence). This CDR3 has 15 residues. In DNA, the CDR3 is TGTGCCAGTAGTATACCGGCAGGGTGGAACACTGAAGCTTTCTTT. It specifies CASSIPAGWNTEAFF.

The chain recombines TRBV19 with TRBJ2-5; 9 nucleotides agree with TRBD1. The trim removed 5 bases at V and 4 bases at J, leaving 2 bases unmatched. This CDR3 region has 13 residues. Germline V gives CDR1 LNHDA, CDR2 SQIVND (reference sequence). CDR3 in amino acids: CASSPTGGETQYF. The CDR3 nucleotides read TGTGCCAGTAGTCCGACAGGGGGAGAGACCCAGTACTTC.

This clone was found once. The rearrangement links TRBV9 to TRBJ2-7; 9 nucleotides line up with TRBD2. The V and J ends lost 0 bases and 1 base, in that order; junction bases with no gene match: 2. There are 15 residues in the CDR3. The germline V gene encodes CDR1 SGDLS and CDR2 YYNGEE. The CDR3 loop reads CASSVASGRSYEQYF. The CDR3 bases are TGTGCCAGCAGCGTAGCAAGCGGGAGGTCCTACGAGCAGTACTTC.

With regard to this clone: Other DNA sequences in the sample encode the same CDR3. This rearrangement joins TRBV5-8 to TRBJ1-1; a weak D match, TRBD1 (5 bases). Germline V gene sequence: CDR1 SGHTS, CDR2 YDEGEE. Trimming took off 8 bases at V and 7 bases at J, with 18 bases between the two ends. The CDR3 extends over 13 amino acids. The CDR3 is CASSLGLRDEAFF. CDR3 DNA sequence: TGTGCCAGTAGCCTGGGGCTCAGGGATGAAGCTTTCTTT. Full variable domain (remainder filled in from reference TRBV5-8 and TRBJ1-1): EAGVTQSPTHLIKTRGQQATLRCSPISGHTSVYWYQQALGLGLQFLLWYDEGEERNRGNFPPRFSGRQFPNYSSELNVNALELEDSALYLCASSLGLRDEAFFGQGTRLTVV.

DNA for the CDR3: TGTGCCAGTAGTTACAGCTACGAGCAGTACTTC. Amino acid sequence: CASSYSYEQYF. The genes are TRBV19 and TRBJ2-7, with unresolved D. The V gene's germline CDR1 is LNHDA and CDR2 SQIVND (reference sequence). V lost 5 bases and J lost 3, with 5 bases in between. The CDR3 spans 11 residues. The full variable domain, rest sourced from reference TRBV19 and TRBJ2-7, is DGGITQSPKYLFRKEGQNVTLSCEQNLNHDAMYWYRQDPGQGLRLIYYSQIVNDFQKGDIAEGYSVSREKKESFPLTVTSAQKNPTAFYLCASSYSYEQYFGPGTRLTVT.

The chain carries TRBV6-5 and TRBJ1-5, with 7 bases aligning to TRBD1. The J segment lost 3 bases and the V segment lost 6 bases, leaving 5 bases of the junction unmatched. The germline V gene encodes CDR1 MNHEY and CDR2 SVGAGI. This CDR3 has 14 amino acids. CDR3 in amino acids: CASSQQGSNQPQHF. CDR3 DNA: TGTGCCAGCAGCCAACAGGGGTCCAATCAGCCCCAGCATTTT.

The V and J genes are TRBV2 and TRBJ1-2; 7 positions agree with TRBD1. Germline V gene sequence: CDR1 SNHLY, CDR2 FYNNEI. Germline trimming cut 3 bases from V and 9 bases from J; bases unmatched to any gene: 4. The CDR3 runs 12 residues. The DNA of the CDR3 is TGTGCCAGCAGTGAGGAACAGGGGAGCTACACCTTC. This codes for CASSEEQGSYTF. Looking up the rest from reference TRBV2 and TRBJ1-2 gives the full variable domain: EPEVTQTPSHQVTQMGQEVILRCVPISNHLYFYWYRQILGQKVEFLVSFYNNEISEKSEIFDDQFSVERPDGSNFTLKIRSTKLEDSAMYFCASSEEQGSYTFGSGTRLTVV.

This chain connects TRBV13 to TRBJ2-5; possibly TRBD1 for D (5 bases). Germline CDR1 reads PRHDT; CDR2 reads FYEKMQ (reference sequence). The CDR3 has 14 amino acids. Trimming removed 5 bases from V and 0 bases from J, with 10 bases in between. CDR3 sequence: CASSPTGHQETQYF. The CDR3 DNA reads as TGTGCCAGCAGCCCAACAGGTCACCAAGAGACCCAGTACTTC.

This chain links TRBV6-5 with TRBJ1-1; 7 nucleotides match TRBD1. The V gene end was trimmed by 6 bases and the J gene end by 4 bases; junction bases not matched to a gene: 8. The CDR3 has 14 amino acids. CDR1 is MNHEY, CDR2 SVGAGI, per germline. This CDR3 is CASRYQQGTTEAFF. In DNA, the CDR3 is TGTGCCAGCAGGTACCAACAGGGGACCACTGAAGCTTTCTTT.

The V call is TRBV25-1, the J call TRBJ2-5; TRBD2 matches 7 bases. The CDR3 is 13 amino acids. CDR1 and CDR2 from the germline V gene are MGHDK and SYGVNS. V trimming: 4 bases; J trimming: 5 bases; junction bases outside the gene matches: 4. The CDR3 loop is CASSASGAETQYF. CDR3 nucleotides: TGTGCCAGCAGTGCAAGCGGGGCGGAGACCCAGTACTTC.

V is TRBV6-2 or TRBV6-3 and J is TRBJ2-7; possibly TRBD1 for D (5 bases). The CDR3 covers 13 residues. In germline, CDR1 is MNHEY, CDR2 SVGEGT. Between the trimmed V and J ends, which lost 0 bases and 4 bases, there was a span of 7 bases. The CDR3 spells CASSYSGRYEQYF. The CDR3 nucleotides read TGTGCCAGCAGTTACTCGGGGCGATACGAGCAGTACTTC.

This chain links TRBV27 with TRBJ1-1; a possible D gene is TRBD1 (6 bases). V shed 5 bases and J shed 5 bases, with 18 bases lying between them. This CDR3 has 15 residues. Germline loops: CDR1 MNHEY, CDR2 SMNVEV (reference sequence). The CDR3 loop is CASSPRDTLRTEAFF. DNA of the CDR3: TGTGCCAGCAGTCCCCGGGACACCCTGAGGACTGAAGCTTTCTTT.

V usage is TRBV5-1 and J usage is TRBJ2-7; 7 nucleotides match TRBD2. The germline V gene encodes CDR1 SGHRS and CDR2 YFSETQ. Trimming took 6 bases from V and 3 from J; bases not matched to a gene: 9. CDR3 length: 14 amino acids. CDR3 in amino acids: CASTTSAGIYEQYF. The DNA for the CDR3 is TGCGCCAGCACAACTAGCGCGGGGATCTACGAGCAGTACTTC.

This clone was recorded a few times. The rearrangement joins TRBV6-2 or TRBV6-3 to TRBJ2-7, with D possibly being TRBD1 (7 bases). The germline gives CDR1 MNHEY, CDR2 SVGEGT. Trimming removed 5 bases at V and 2 bases at J, with 13 bases between. The CDR3 is 14 residues long. This CDR3 is CASSPQGGTYEQYF. The CDR3 nucleotides read TGTGCCAGCAGTCCCCAGGGGGGTACCTACGAGCAGTACTTC.